This T cell receptor beta chain was documented in a study of blood T cell repertoires in COVID-19. Repertoires were generated with immunoSEQ multiplex PCR, while TCRdb's copy carries only in-frame clones and drops some. The table shows about 190,000 clones, with 90% occurring only once. The sequencing sample was made of peripheral blood. The sequence was collected from a man in his fifties with acute or convalescent COVID-19.

CDR3 DNA: TGTGCCAGCAGCGTAGGAGCGTTGACCTACGAGCAGTACTTC. As protein: CASSVGALTYEQYF. V is TRBV9 and J is TRBJ2-7; no definite D call. Trimming removed 0 bases at V and 2 bases at J, with 9 bases between. The CDR3 totals 14 residues. CDR1 SGDLS and CDR2 YYNGEE come from the germline V gene.